This TCR beta chain was documented in a study of regulatory T cells in long-lasting Graves disease. With 5 bases removed from V and 0 bases from J, the gap between germline ends came to 11 bases. This CDR3 comprises 14 residues. Germline assignment: CDR1 DFQATT and CDR2 SNEGSKA (reference sequence). Investigators prepared the TCR beta libraries by applying iRepertoire HTBI primers and Arm-PCR of CDR3 regions. TCRdb redid the calling of the multiplex PCR reads with MiXCR, one entry per CDR3 protein. The sample lists about 620,000 distinct CDR3 sequences, 15% to 20% occurring once. Documented time point: newly diagnosed GD, antithyroid drugs for less than 3 months. The TCR library used RNA extracted from PBMCs. These data were also filed under a second study, of T cells in Graves' hyperthyroidism and ophthalmopathy.

This sequence originates from a woman aged 25 to 39 with Graves disease. The genes are TRBV20-1 and TRBJ2-1, with D perhaps being TRBD1 or TRBD2 (6 bases each). The sample consisted of peripheral blood mononuclear cells (PBMCs), taken at new diagnosis, from a patient treated with antithyroid drugs. DNA for the CDR3: TGCAGTGCTCCCAGGGGAGGCTCCTACAATGAGCAGTTCTTC. Translated: CSAPRGGSYNEQFF.